The present T cell receptor beta chain was sequenced within a study of blood T cell repertoires in COVID-19. TCRdb's copy holds only in-frame clones and misses some; the assay was immunoSEQ multiplex PCR. Here the sample spans roughly 480,000 clones, approximately 92% being singletons. The CDR3 is made up of 16 amino acids. Trimming removed 3 bases from V and 4 bases from J; junction bases left unmatched: 9. CDR1 is SGHDT, CDR2 YYEEEE, per germline. Seattle enrolled patients during active infection and tracked them longitudinally. The V and J genes are TRBV5-6 and TRBJ2-2; 7 positions agree with TRBD2. What was sequenced was peripheral blood. This clonotype was obtained from a man younger than 30 with COVID-19, enrolled during active disease. The CDR3 loop reads CASSWWLAVGTGELFF. The CDR3 DNA follows: TGTGCCAGCAGCTGGTGGCTAGCGGTGGGCACCGGGGAGCTGTTTTTT.